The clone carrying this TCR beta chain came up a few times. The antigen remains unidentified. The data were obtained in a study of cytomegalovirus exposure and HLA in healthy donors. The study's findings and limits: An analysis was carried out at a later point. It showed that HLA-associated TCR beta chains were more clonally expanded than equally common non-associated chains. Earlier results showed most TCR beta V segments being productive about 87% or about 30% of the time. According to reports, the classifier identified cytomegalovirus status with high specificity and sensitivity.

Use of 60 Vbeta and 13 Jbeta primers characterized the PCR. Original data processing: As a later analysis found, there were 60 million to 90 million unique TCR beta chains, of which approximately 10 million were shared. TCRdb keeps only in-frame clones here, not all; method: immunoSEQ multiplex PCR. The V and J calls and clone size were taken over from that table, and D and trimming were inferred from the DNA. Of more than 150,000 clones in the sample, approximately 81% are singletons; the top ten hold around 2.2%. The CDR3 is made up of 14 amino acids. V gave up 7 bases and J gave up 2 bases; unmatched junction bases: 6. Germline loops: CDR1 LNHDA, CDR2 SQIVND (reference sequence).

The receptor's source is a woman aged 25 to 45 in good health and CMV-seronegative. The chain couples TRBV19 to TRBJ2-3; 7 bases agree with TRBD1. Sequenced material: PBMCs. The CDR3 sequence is CASNKDRYTDTQYF. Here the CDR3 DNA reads TGTGCCAGTAACAAGGACAGGTACACAGATACGCAGTATTTT.